The clone carrying this T cell receptor (beta chain) has more than one count but fewer than ten. With iRepertoire HTBI primers and Arm-PCR of CDR3 regions, TCR beta libraries were built. TCRdb reprocessed the multiplex PCR reads with MiXCR, giving one entry per CDR3 protein. Here the sample spans about 620,000 distinct CDR3 sequences, about 15% being singletons. The sample belongs to a study of regulatory T cells in long-lasting Graves disease. The time point was: newly diagnosed GD, antithyroid drugs for less than 3 months. Scientists built the TCR library using RNA that was extracted from PBMCs. The same data also contributed to another study, on T cells in Graves' hyperthyroidism and ophthalmopathy. As reported in that work: Among the patients, aged 18 to 65, hyperthyroidism was newly diagnosed and had lasted under 2 months. Researchers barred patients who had uncontrolled infection, other autoimmune disease, pregnancy or lactation.

The sample in question was peripheral blood mononuclear cells (PBMCs), obtained at new diagnosis, from a patient treated with antithyroid drugs. The TCR comes from a young woman with Graves disease.

The CDR3 DNA sequence: TGTGCCAGCAGTGTTGTGGGAGGTCAAGAGACCCAGTACTTC. Protein: CASSVVGGQETQYF. This rearrangement joins TRBV25-1 to TRBJ2-5, with D perhaps matching TRBD2 (6 bases). CDR3 length: 14 residues. Between the trimmed V and J ends, which lost 4 bases and 2 bases, there was a span of 11 bases. Germline V gives CDR1 MGHDK, CDR2 SYGVNS.